These T cell receptor beta chains were read from a single sample in a study of T cells in Graves' hyperthyroidism and ophthalmopathy. From the multiplex PCR reads, TCRdb called clonotypes with MiXCR, one entry per CDR3 protein. The table includes around 340,000 distinct CDR3 sequences, roughly 20% detected once. Sequenced sample: blood. These receptors were taken from a woman aged 40 to 50 with Graves' ophthalmopathy. Each CDR3 is given with its conserved first and last residue. Each record gives: clone size, V gene, D gene, J gene, CDR3 protein, CDR3 DNA. A D gene is named only where the DNA matches it firmly. The size field is filled for only some rows; it gives once, few, many or a size class.

>few|TRBV13|NA|TRBJ2-2
CASSPGPETGELFF
TGTGCCAGCAGCCCCGGGCCGGAAACCGGGGAGCTGTTTTTT
>medium-sized|TRBV28|NA|TRBJ2-5
CASSLGRTQAETQYF
TGTGCCAGCAGCTTAGGTCGGACGCAGGCAGAGACCCAGTACTTC
>NA|TRBV5-8|TRBD2|TRBJ2-1
CASSQTSDNEQFF
TGTGCCAGCAGCCAGACTAGCGACAATGAGCAGTTCTTC
>many|TRBV12-3/TRBV12-4|NA|TRBJ1-2
CASSLGGDPRRGYTF
TGTGCCAGCAGTCTCGGTGGTGACCCTCGTCGTGGCTACACCTTC
>many|TRBV7-9|TRBD2|TRBJ2-5
CASSLGGLVETQYF
TGTGCCAGCAGCTTAGGCGGACTAGTGGAGACCCAGTACTTC
>many|TRBV6-1|TRBD1|TRBJ1-6
CASRRTGINSPLHF
TGTGCCAGCAGGCGGACAGGGATCAATTCACCCCTCCACTTT
>many|TRBV5-1|TRBD1|TRBJ2-7
CASSGERTGSRYEQYF
TGCGCCAGCAGCGGGGAGAGGACAGGGAGTCGCTACGAGCAGTACTTC
>many|TRBV20-1|NA|TRBJ1-1
CSASSRVEAFF
TGCAGTGCTAGTTCTAGGGTAGAAGCTTTCTTT
>many|TRBV29-1|NA|TRBJ1-3
CSVHQGSGNTIYF
TGCAGCGTCCACCAGGGATCTGGAAACACCATATATTTT
>many|TRBV6-2/TRBV6-3|TRBD1|TRBJ2-7
CASRRQGAKSYEQYF
TGTGCCAGCAGAAGACAGGGGGCTAAGTCCTACGAGCAGTACTTC
>few|TRBV28|NA|TRBJ2-2
CASSQLGRTVTGELFF
TGTGCCAGCAGTCAACTTGGGAGGACAGTTACCGGGGAGCTGTTTTTT
>NA|TRBV28|TRBD1|TRBJ1-2
CASGGLQGAKAYTF
TGTGCCAGCGGAGGGCTACAGGGGGCGAAGGCCTACACCTTC
>many|TRBV11-2|NA|TRBJ2-4
CASSLGGSIQYF
TGTGCCAGCAGCTTAGGGGGATCCATTCAGTACTTC
>many|TRBV15|TRBD1|TRBJ1-1
CATSRDDRGTEAFF
TGTGCCACCAGCAGGGACGACAGGGGGACTGAAGCTTTCTTT
>NA|TRBV28|TRBD1|TRBJ1-2
CASSFPGQGAYGYTF
TGTGCCAGCAGTTTTCCGGGACAGGGGGCTTATGGCTACACCTTC
>many|TRBV24-1|NA|TRBJ1-2
CAASGAKQDYGYTF
TGTGCCGCCTCAGGGGCAAAGCAGGACTATGGCTACACCTTC
>NA|TRBV7-2|NA|TRBJ1-3
CASSLVRGPSGNTIYF
TGTGCCAGCAGCTTAGTGCGGGGTCCCTCTGGAAACACCATATATTTT
>many|TRBV30|NA|TRBJ1-2
CAGTQGNTNYGYTF
TGTGCCGGGACACAGGGAAACACTAACTATGGCTACACCTTC
>few|TRBV6-1|NA|TRBJ2-4
CASGETAKNIQYF
TGTGCCAGCGGAGAGACAGCCAAAAACATTCAGTACTTC
>NA|TRBV6-2/TRBV6-3|TRBD1|TRBJ1-5
CASSRTGGYQQPQHF
TGTGCCAGCAGCCGGACAGGGGGCTATCAGCAGCCCCAGCATTTT
>many|TRBV28|NA|TRBJ2-5
CASSLPQLAQETQYF
TGTGCCAGCAGTCTACCCCAGCTAGCCCAAGAGACCCAGTACTTC
>many|TRBV28|TRBD2|TRBJ2-7
CASSLGTSGTQEQYF
TGTGCCAGCAGTTTAGGTACTAGCGGGACTCAAGAGCAGTACTTC
>many|TRBV28|TRBD1|TRBJ1-2
CASSLGDRGYGYTF
TGTGCCAGCAGTTTAGGGGACAGGGGTTATGGCTACACCTTC
>many|TRBV28|TRBD1|TRBJ2-7
CASSSSGTGTGEQYF
TGTGCCAGCAGCTCCTCCGGGACAGGGACGGGCGAGCAGTACTTC
>many|TRBV25-1|NA|TRBJ1-1
CASSIPGSTEAFF
TGTGCCAGCAGTATCCCCGGATCCACTGAAGCTTTCTTT
>many|TRBV28|NA|TRBJ2-2
CASSLLQDSTGELFF
TGTGCCAGCAGTCTCCTACAGGACAGCACCGGGGAGCTGTTTTTT
>many|TRBV24-1|NA|TRBJ2-7
CATSGRGFGEQYF
TGTGCCACCAGTGGAAGGGGTTTCGGCGAGCAGTACTTC
>once|TRBV28|TRBD1|TRBJ1-2
CASSIQGVGYGYTF
TGTGCCAGCAGTATACAGGGGGTAGGCTATGGCTACACCTTC
>many|TRBV10-3|TRBD1|TRBJ2-5
CAISESRGQGASETQYF
TGTGCCATCAGTGAGTCCAGGGGTCAGGGGGCATCGGAGACCCAGTACTTC
>NA|TRBV28|NA|TRBJ2-7
CASSPSLSGAYEQYF
TGTGCCAGCAGTCCCTCACTGTCTGGTGCCTACGAGCAGTACTTC
>NA|TRBV7-2|NA|TRBJ1-3
CASSGGPGNTIYF
TGTGCCAGCAGCGGGGGGCCGGGAAACACCATATATTTT
>many|TRBV19|NA|TRBJ1-1
CASSIYGRAVTEAFF
TGTGCCAGTAGTATTTACGGCAGGGCCGTGACTGAAGCTTTCTTT
>many|TRBV6-2/TRBV6-3|TRBD2|TRBJ2-7
CATRRPHREGPYEQYF
TGTGCCACCCGTCGCCCTCATCGGGAGGGCCCCTACGAGCAGTACTTC
>many|TRBV11-1|NA|TRBJ2-3
CASSLLGDTQYF
TGTGCCAGCAGCTTACTGGGAGATACGCAGTATTTT
>many|TRBV12-3/TRBV12-4|NA|TRBJ1-1
CASSPYREENTEAFF
TGTGCCAGCAGTCCATACAGGGAGGAGAACACTGAAGCTTTCTTT
>few|TRBV6-5|NA|TRBJ2-7
CASSYGSGTYEQYF
TGTGCCAGCAGTTACGGGTCAGGGACGTACGAGCAGTACTTC
>many|TRBV2|NA|TRBJ2-4
CASVQMLAKNIQYF
TGTGCCAGCGTTCAGATGCTAGCCAAAAACATTCAGTACTTC
>many|TRBV19|NA|TRBJ1-2
CASSTPRARGRGYTF
TGTGCCAGTAGTACCCCCCGGGCCCGTGGTCGTGGCTACACCTTC
>NA|TRBV6-1|TRBD1|TRBJ2-7
CASSGTGGPSLYEQYF
TGTGCCAGCAGTGGGACAGGGGGCCCTTCCCTGTACGAGCAGTACTTC
>NA|TRBV7-2|NA|TRBJ2-5
CASSLRVVGPTKETQYF
TGTGCCAGCAGCTTAAGGGTCGTTGGACCAACTAAAGAGACCCAGTACTTC
>many|TRBV6-1|TRBD1|TRBJ1-5
CASSDAKGDRDRSDQPQHF
TGTGCCAGCAGCGATGCAAAGGGGGACCGGGACAGGTCTGATCAGCCCCAGCATTTT
>many|TRBV10-3|NA|TRBJ1-1
CAIRRDGGATEAFF
TGTGCCATCAGGCGGGACGGAGGGGCCACTGAAGCTTTCTTT
>many|TRBV15|TRBD1|TRBJ1-1
CATSRRQGLLTTEAFF
TGTGCCACCAGCCGAAGACAGGGTTTGTTGACAACTGAAGCTTTCTTT
>many|TRBV30|NA|TRBJ1-1
CAGRGTTEAFF
TGTGCGGGCCGAGGAACCACTGAAGCTTTCTTT
>many|TRBV28|TRBD1|TRBJ2-7
CASSLEQGGGDEQYF
TGTGCCAGCAGTTTGGAACAGGGGGGCGGGGACGAGCAGTACTTC
>many|TRBV5-1|NA|TRBJ1-3
CASSFRGELGNTIYF
TGCGCCAGCAGCTTCCGCGGGGAATTGGGAAACACCATATATTTT
>NA|TRBV9|NA|TRBJ2-5
CASSADSRIGTQYF
TGTGCCAGCAGCGCGGACAGCCGGATTGGGACCCAGTACTTC
>many|TRBV2|NA|TRBJ1-1
CATNLDWGTEAFF
TGTGCCACAAATTTAGACTGGGGCACTGAAGCTTTCTTT
>NA|TRBV12-3/TRBV12-4|TRBD2|TRBJ2-7
CASSQTSGRLYEQYF
TGTGCCAGCAGTCAGACTAGCGGGAGGTTGTACGAGCAGTACTTC
>many|TRBV4-2|NA|TRBJ2-7
CASSPSGQLSSYEQYF
TGTGCCAGCAGCCCGAGCGGGCAGCTCAGCTCCTACGAGCAGTACTTC
>many|TRBV6-8|TRBD2|TRBJ2-3
CASALQGLAGNTDTQYF
TGTGCCAGCGCCCTGCAGGGACTAGCGGGGAACACAGATACGCAGTATTTT
>many|TRBV4-1|NA|TRBJ1-1
CASSQVMGGTEAFF
TGCGCCAGCAGCCAAGTGATGGGGGGCACTGAAGCTTTCTTT